These 14 T cell receptor beta chains were all obtained from the same sample, sequenced in a study of T-cell memory formation after mild COVID-19. TCRdb called the 5' RACE reads again in MiXCR, with one record for every CDR3 protein. This table holds about 400,000 distinct CDR3 sequences, roughly a quarter found once. The sample comprised PBMCs or a T cell subset sorted from them (not recorded which). These receptors were collected from an adult woman who had mild COVID-19 (a few samples of this study predate the infection). Cell type and time point are not known.

The V gene is TRBV5-1, the J gene TRBJ2-6; D gene ambiguous. This CDR3 spans 15 amino acids. V lost 4 bases and J lost 4, with 12 bases in between. Germline V CDR1 and CDR2: SGHRS, YFSETQ. The CDR3 reads CASSEWTSGANVLTF. DNA for the CDR3: TGCGCCAGCAGCGAATGGACGTCCGGGGCCAACGTCCTGACTTTC.

This clonotype showed up just a few times. This chain joins TRBV12-3 or TRBV12-4 and TRBJ2-1; 9 bases align to TRBD2. V was pared by 0 bases and J by 1 base, with 7 bases of the junction left unmatched. The CDR3 totals 18 residues. The CDR3 here is CASSLAIGGGESYNEQFF. The CDR3 DNA follows: TGTGCCAGCAGTTTAGCGATCGGCGGGGGGGAATCCTACAATGAGCAGTTCTTC.

CDR3 DNA: TGTGCCAGCAGCCCCTGGGGGCAGAACCACGAGCAGTACTTC. Translation gives CASSPWGQNHEQYF. This chain uses TRBV7-2 with TRBJ2-7, with D possibly being TRBD1 (6 bases). V lost 5 bases and J 5 bases, leaving 16 bases between the germline ends. This CDR3 contains 14 residues. Germline V gene sequence: CDR1 SGHTA, CDR2 FQGNSA. The full variable domain, with the rest looked up from reference TRBV7-2 and TRBJ2-7, is GAGVSQSPSNKVTEKGKDVELRCDPISGHTALYWYRQSLGQGLEFLIYFQGNSAPDKSGLPSDRFSAERTGGSVSTLTIQRTQQEDSAVYLCASSPWGQNHEQYFGPGTRLTVT.

The V and J genes are TRBV20-1 and TRBJ1-1; D is unclear. The length of the CDR3 is 14 residues. Per germline, CDR1 DFQATT and CDR2 SNEGSKA (reference sequence). Trimming removed 0 bases at V and 2 bases at J, with 10 bases between. Here the CDR3 DNA reads TGCAGTGCTAGAGATCGCAAGGGTAACACTGAAGCTTTCTTT. It translates to CSARDRKGNTEAFF.

The V and J genes are TRBV18 and TRBJ2-1; 7 bases fit TRBD1. J lost 1 base, V lost 3 bases, and 6 bases had no gene match. Germline V CDR1 and CDR2: KGHSH, LQKENI. The CDR3 covers 16 residues. The CDR3 region has the DNA TGTGCCAGCTCACCTGAACCGGGACAGTCCTACAATGAGCAGTTCTTC. Amino acid sequence: CASSPEPGQSYNEQFF.

The genes are TRBV12-3 or TRBV12-4 and TRBJ1-6; D gene unclear. CDR3 length: 18 residues. Trimming left V 0 bases short and J 0 bases short, with 12 bases between. The CDR3 reads CASSLAALLSSYNSPLHF. The CDR3 DNA reads as TGTGCCAGCAGTTTAGCGGCACTCCTTAGCTCCTATAATTCACCCCTCCACTTT.

This chain connects TRBV7-2 to TRBJ2-1, with D maybe TRBD2 (5 bases). CDR1 is SGHTA and CDR2 is FQGNSA in the germline V gene. Between the trimmed V and J ends, which lost 1 base and 7 bases, there was a span of 14 bases. The CDR3 loop spans 15 amino acids. Here the CDR3 reads CASSLVRPLGNEQFF. The DNA of the CDR3 is TGTGCCAGCAGCTTAGTCCGACCACTAGGTAATGAGCAGTTCTTC.

In its sample, this clonotype was seen a few times. The chain has TRBV25-1 and TRBJ1-2; perhaps TRBD1 as D (5 bases). The V end was cut by 1 base, the J end by 7 bases, with 13 bases between. In germline, CDR1 is MGHDK, CDR2 SYGVNS. This CDR3 is 14 amino acids long. CDR3 region: CASSEFPGFAGYTF. The CDR3 DNA reads TGTGCCAGCAGTGAATTTCCAGGGTTTGCTGGCTACACCTTC.

This chain joins TRBV20-1 and TRBJ2-2, with 12 bases lining up with TRBD2. Losses at the gene ends were 3 bases for V and 6 bases for J; bases not matched to a gene: 2. The CDR3 loop spans 14 amino acids. The germline gives CDR1 DFQATT, CDR2 SNEGSKA (reference sequence). The CDR3 here is CSASTSGGSGELFF. The CDR3, as DNA: TGCAGTGCTAGCACTAGCGGGGGGTCCGGGGAGCTGTTTTTT.

In nucleotides, the CDR3 is TGTGCCAGCAGTTTCCGGGCTAGCGGGAGACAAGCGGGTGGAGAGACCCAGTACTTC. Protein product: CASSFRASGRQAGGETQYF. The chain links TRBV12-3 or TRBV12-4 to TRBJ2-5; 10 nucleotides line up with TRBD2. V gave up 3 bases and J gave up 4 bases; unmatched junction bases: 17. There are 19 residues in the CDR3.

This clonotype showed up just a few times. V usage is TRBV7-6 and J usage is TRBJ2-1; 8 bases map to TRBD1. The CDR3 contains 14 residues. Germline V gene lookup returns CDR1 SGHVS and CDR2 FNYEAQ. Trimming took 7 bases from V and 6 from J; bases not matched to a gene: 8. CDR3 sequence reads: CASTARGHANEQFF. The CDR3 coding sequence is TGTGCCAGCACCGCCAGGGGGCACGCCAATGAGCAGTTCTTC.

The chain couples TRBV20-1 to TRBJ1-1; D is ambiguous. Germline CDR1 and CDR2: DFQATT and SNEGSKA (reference sequence). V lost 6 bases, J lost 1 base, and 9 bases lay in between. The CDR3 loop spans 12 amino acids. The CDR3 reads CSAEAGNTEAFF. The CDR3 region has the DNA TGCAGTGCCGAAGCCGGGAACACTGAAGCTTTCTTT.

This clonotype has just one count. The chain carries TRBV30 and TRBJ2-7; tentatively, D is TRBD1 (5 bases). There are 16 residues in the CDR3. The V and J ends lost 3 bases and 3 bases respectively, with 21 bases between them. Germline loops: CDR1 GTSNPN, CDR2 SVGIG (reference sequence). CDR3 protein: CAWRGQGRVLRYEQYF. CDR3 nucleotides: TGTGCCTGGAGGGGGCAGGGCAGGGTGCTACGCTACGAGCAGTACTTC.

CDR3 amino acids: CSAPPGENQGGVTEAFF. DNA of the CDR3: TGCAGTGCGCCCCCGGGAGAGAACCAGGGGGGAGTCACTGAAGCTTTCTTT. This chain links TRBV20-1 with TRBJ1-1, with 7 bases matching TRBD1. Germline CDR1 reads DFQATT; CDR2 reads SNEGSKA (reference sequence). After removal of 6 bases from V and 4 bases from J, the junction contained 20 bases not matched to a gene. The CDR3 loop spans 17 amino acids.